This T cell receptor (beta chain) appears in the sequencing data of a study of OX40 agonist ivuxolimab in advanced cancers. The CDR3 spans 17 residues. Trimming pared 0 bases from V and 2 bases from J, leaving 16 bases between. Germline lookup yields CDR1 SNHLY and CDR2 FYNNEI. Some clones are missing from TCRdb's copy, which holds only in-frame ones; the method was immunoSEQ multiplex PCR. Here the sample spans some 96,000 clones, 70% to 85% being singletons. The V call is TRBV2, the J call TRBJ2-5; no firm D call. The receptor was isolated from an adult with an advanced solid tumor such as melanoma, head and neck, liver or kidney cancer. Sequencing was performed on CD4+ or CD8+ T cells sorted from blood, taken in a trial of the OX40 agonist ivuxolimab. The CDR3 coding sequence is TGTGCCAGCAGTGAAGCGCTTCTGGGTAGGGTACAAGAGACCCAGTACTTC. The encoded protein is CASSEALLGRVQETQYF.